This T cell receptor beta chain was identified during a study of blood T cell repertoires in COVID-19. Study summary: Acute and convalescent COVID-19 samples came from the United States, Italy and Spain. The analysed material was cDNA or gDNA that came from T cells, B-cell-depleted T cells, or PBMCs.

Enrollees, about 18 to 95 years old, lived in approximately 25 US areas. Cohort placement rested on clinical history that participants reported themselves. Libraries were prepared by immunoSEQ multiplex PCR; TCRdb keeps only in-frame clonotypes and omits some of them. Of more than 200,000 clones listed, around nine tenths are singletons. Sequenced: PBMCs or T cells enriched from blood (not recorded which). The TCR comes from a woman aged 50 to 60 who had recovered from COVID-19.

DNA of the CDR3: TGCAGCGTCGGAACCCTTACTAGCGGGAGGGCCGTAAACACCGGGGAGCTGTTTTTT. It is translated as CSVGTLTSGRAVNTGELFF. The rearrangement links TRBV29-1 to TRBJ2-2; TRBD2 agrees at 13 bases. In germline, CDR1 is SQVTM, CDR2 ANQGSEA. The length of the CDR3 is 19 residues. After removal of 6 bases from V and 2 bases from J, the junction contained 15 bases not matched to a gene.